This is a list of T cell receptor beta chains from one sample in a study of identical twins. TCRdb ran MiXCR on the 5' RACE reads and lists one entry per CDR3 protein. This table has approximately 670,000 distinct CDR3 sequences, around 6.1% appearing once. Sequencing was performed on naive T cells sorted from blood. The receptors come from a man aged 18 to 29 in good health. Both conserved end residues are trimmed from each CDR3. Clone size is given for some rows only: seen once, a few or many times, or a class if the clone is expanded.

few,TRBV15,ATSSSPGELWNEQF
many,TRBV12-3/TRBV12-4,ASNLAGGLYEQY
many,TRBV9,ASSVEGQGNEKLF
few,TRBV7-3,ASSLTRTSIYEQY
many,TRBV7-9,ASSLVGGGEQF
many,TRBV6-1,ASSPVGQETQY
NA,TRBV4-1,ASSLQPGQGSYEQY
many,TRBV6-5,ASSYSRGQPQH
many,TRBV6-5,ASSYVTGELF
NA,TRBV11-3,ASSTLAFKETQY
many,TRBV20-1,SASPTDRADTQY
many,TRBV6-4,ASSESVLAGESYNEQF
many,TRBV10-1,ASSEFITDTQY
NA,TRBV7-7,ASSLTSGREPF
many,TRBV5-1,ASSETSGRPYNEQF
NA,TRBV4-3,ASSQVNGEQY
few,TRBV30,AWSVPTLRKNEQY